The clone carrying this T cell receptor beta chain occurred a few times. The sample comes from a study of T-cell reconstitution after alpha-beta-depleted transplantation in children. The authors prepared the TCRbeta library with unique molecular identifiers. Via MiXCR, TCRdb re-called the PCR reads, giving one row per CDR3 protein. Here the sample spans hundreds of thousands of distinct CDR3 sequences, roughly a tenth being singletons. The source of this sequence is a human donor who donated a stem cell graft to a child with acute myeloid leukemia. The sequences come from PBMCs from the stem cell graft donor, collected from the stem cell graft.

CDR3 nucleotides: TGTGCCAGCAGACCCAGGGGGGCCCGGTCGGATACGCAGTATTTT. Protein: CASRPRGARSDTQYF. The chain combines TRBV7-2 with TRBJ2-3, with D possibly being TRBD1 (7 bases). The CDR3 has 15 amino acids. Germline values: CDR1 SGHTA, CDR2 FQGNSA. V lost 6 bases and J lost 6, with 19 bases in between.